This T cell receptor beta chain was sequenced for a study of blood T cell repertoires in COVID-19. Across the whole study: The origin of the acute and convalescent COVID-19 samples was the United States, Italy and Spain.

Methods used by the authors: Researchers report that nucleated cell counts were estimated from reference gene primer amplification. Data came from immunoSEQ multiplex PCR; TCRdb stores just in-frame clones and leaves some out. D and trimming come from the DNA, and the V and J calls and clone size come from that table. The sample gives around 220,000 clones, roughly nine tenths of which show up once; 1.5% to 2% is in the top ten. The material sequenced was peripheral blood. This receptor was taken from a man aged 40-50 years with active or convalescent COVID-19.

Here the CDR3 DNA reads TGTGCCAGCACCGGACAGGGTGCCGAGCAGTACTTC. Protein sequence: CASTGQGAEQYF. V usage is TRBV6-5 and J usage is TRBJ2-7; TRBD1 matches 8 bases. V lost 7 bases to trimming and J lost 6 bases; unmatched junction nucleotides: 5. Germline V gene sequence: CDR1 MNHEY, CDR2 SVGAGI. This CDR3 has 12 residues.